This T cell receptor (beta chain) was documented in a study of monozygotic twins with inflammatory bowel disease. This CDR3 has 14 residues. Looked up from germline, CDR1 is KGHSH and CDR2 is LQKENI. Investigators extracted total RNA from whole blood and did not sort T cells. Broader study findings: The data gave no support to a single strong IBD-associated signal or clonotype.

On this clonotype itself: Antigen: not known.

Using the 5' RACE reads, TCRdb records one entry per CDR3 protein without DNA. The sample table sets out around 97,000 distinct CDR3 sequences. This receptor was taken from a human donor with ulcerative colitis or Crohn's disease, or a healthy co-twin of an affected twin (not recorded which). The V call is TRBV18, the J call TRBJ1-5. Sequencing was done on a sample of blood. The CDR3 here is CASSPRGLNQPQHF. The variable domain in full, completed from reference TRBV18 and TRBJ1-5, reads NAGVMQNPRHLVRRRGQEARLRCSPMKGHSHVYWYRQLPEEGLKFMVYLQKENIIDESGMPKERFSAEFPKEGPSILRIQQVVRGDSAAYFCASSPRGLNQPQHFGDGTRLSIL.